This TCR beta chain originates from a study of T-cell memory formation after mild COVID-19. About the research overall: TCR clusters largely stayed donor specific.

This CDR3 has 15 amino acids. Losses at the gene ends were 5 bases for V and 6 bases for J; bases not matched to a gene: 12. TCRdb re-called the 5' RACE reads with MiXCR, one entry per CDR3 protein. The repertoire consists of about 470,000 distinct CDR3 sequences, with about 20% occurring once and the leading ten covering roughly 12%. This clonotype has a count of ten or more. The antigen is undetermined. Study-wide points: There was a balanced CD4/CD8 profile in clones contracting day 15 to 85, and later expanders leaned CD4+. Proof of SARS-CoV-2 specificity was absent for the second-wave clones that crested on day 37. Memory sampled before infection contained some responding clones, suggesting cross-reactive memory joined.

The TCR comes from an adult woman who had mild COVID-19 (a few samples of this study predate the infection). Cell type and time point are not known. The specimen was PBMCs or a T cell subset sorted from them (not recorded which). The chain is built from TRBV12-3 or TRBV12-4 and TRBJ1-2, with TRBD1 matching 7 bases. The CDR3 DNA reads as TGTGCCAGCAGTCCCGGGGGAGGGGGCTTTAATGGCTACACCTTC. It encodes CASSPGGGGFNGYTF.